The subject of this entry is one T cell receptor (beta chain). Its antigen is not known. This entry is derived from a study of CD4 T cells in relation to SARS-CoV-2 and coronaviruses. Across the study: Convalescent patients were fewer than ten males and 4 females; two were Hispanic. Findings and limits, study-wide: No crossreactivity against non-spike viral proteins was tested here. Around 60% of donors had memory CD4+ clonotypes crossrecognizing SARS-CoV-2 and common cold coronavirus spike.

Trimming removed 6 bases at V and 2 bases at J, with 17 bases between. CDR3 length: 16 residues. Germline assignment: CDR1 SGHTA and CDR2 FQGNSA. For approximately 10 days, approximately 10^5 sorted CD4+ cells grew with T cell-depleted PBMCs and CEF. Sequencing was performed with immunoSEQ multiplex PCR; in TCRdb, only in-frame clones are kept and a portion is missing. This sample yields about 36,000 clones, of which over 60% are seen a single time; roughly 21% belongs to the top ten. The source material was memory CD4+ T cells from PBMCs, cultured in vitro. The rearrangement joins TRBV7-2 to TRBJ2-1; D is perhaps TRBD2 (5 bases). This clonotype was obtained from an adult with COVID-19. The CDR3 spells CASSLTGGAAYNEQFF. DNA of the CDR3: TGTGCCAGCAGTCTTACCGGAGGAGCGGCCTACAATGAGCAGTTCTTC.